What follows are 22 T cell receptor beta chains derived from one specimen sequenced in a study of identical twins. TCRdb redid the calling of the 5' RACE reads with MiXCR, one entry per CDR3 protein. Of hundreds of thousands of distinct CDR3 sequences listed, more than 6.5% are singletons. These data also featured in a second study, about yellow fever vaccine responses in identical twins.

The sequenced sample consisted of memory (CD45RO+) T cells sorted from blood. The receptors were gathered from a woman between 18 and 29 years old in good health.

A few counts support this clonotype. This CDR3 reads CASTTRGGTTTDTQYF. The CDR3 bases are TGTGCCAGTACCACTAGGGGGGGGACTACCACAGATACGCAGTATTTT. The gene calls are TRBV19 and TRBJ2-3; D is perhaps TRBD2 (7 bases). Trimming left V 7 bases short and J 2 bases short, with 19 bases between. CDR1 and CDR2 (germline): LNHDA, SQIVND (reference sequence). The CDR3 contains 16 residues.

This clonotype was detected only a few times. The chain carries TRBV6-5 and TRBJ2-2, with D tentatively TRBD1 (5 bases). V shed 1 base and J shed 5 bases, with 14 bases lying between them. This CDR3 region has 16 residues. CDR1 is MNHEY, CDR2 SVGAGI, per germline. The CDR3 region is CASSYLSGIDTGELFF. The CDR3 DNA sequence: TGTGCCAGCAGTTACTTATCAGGGATCGATACCGGGGAGCTGTTTTTT.

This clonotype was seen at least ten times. CDR3 protein: CASSLAGASGEQYF. Written as DNA, the CDR3 is TGCGCCAGCAGCTTGGCCGGGGCTAGCGGTGAGCAGTACTTC. The chain couples TRBV5-1 to TRBJ2-7; 7 bases agree with TRBD2. Germline V lookup: CDR1 SGHRS, CDR2 YFSETQ. This CDR3 has 14 amino acids. The J segment lost 7 bases and the V segment lost 0 bases, leaving 7 bases of the junction unmatched.

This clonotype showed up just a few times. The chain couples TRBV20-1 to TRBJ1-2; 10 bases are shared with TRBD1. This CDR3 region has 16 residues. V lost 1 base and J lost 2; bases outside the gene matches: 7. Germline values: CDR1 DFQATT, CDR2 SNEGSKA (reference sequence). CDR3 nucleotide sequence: TGCAGTGCTAGAGTAAGGGACAGGGGCTCAAACTATGGCTACACCTTC. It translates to CSARVRDRGSNYGYTF.

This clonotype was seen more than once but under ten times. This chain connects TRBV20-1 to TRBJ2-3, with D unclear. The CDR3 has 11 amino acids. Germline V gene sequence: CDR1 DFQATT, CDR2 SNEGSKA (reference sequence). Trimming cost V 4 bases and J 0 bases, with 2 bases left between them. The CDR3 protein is CSATSTDTQYF. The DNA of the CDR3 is TGCAGTGCTACAAGCACAGATACGCAGTATTTT.

The CDR3 nucleotides read TGTGCCAGCAGCTTAAGGGGGGGCGAGCAGTACGTC. Translating gives CASSLRGGEQYV. The V call is TRBV13, the J call TRBJ2-7, with D possibly matching TRBD2 (7 bases). This CDR3 contains 12 residues. V shed 2 bases and J shed 6 bases, with 8 bases lying between them. Germline CDR1 reads PRHDT; CDR2 reads FYEKMQ (reference sequence).

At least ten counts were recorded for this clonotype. CDR3 sequence (DNA): TGCAGTGCTATGGGACTAGCGGGGGGGCCGGATACGCAGTATTTT. Translating gives CSAMGLAGGPDTQYF. The rearrangement joins TRBV20-1 to TRBJ2-3; 16 bases match TRBD2. J was trimmed by 6 bases and V by 4 bases; bases with no gene match: 4. The CDR3 contains 15 residues. Germline CDR1 DFQATT, CDR2 SNEGSKA (reference sequence).

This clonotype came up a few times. The CDR3 reads CASSSRVESFTGELFF. The CDR3 nucleotides are TGTGCCAGCAGCTCAAGAGTTGAGAGTTTCACCGGGGAGCTGTTTTTT. The J gene is TRBJ2-2, the V gene TRBV5-5; D gene uncertain. The ends were cut back, 3 bases at V and 4 bases at J, with 16 bases in the middle. Germline lookup yields CDR1 SGHKS and CDR2 YYEKEE (reference sequence). The CDR3 spans 16 residues. The complete variable domain, with remaining parts taken from reference TRBV5-5 and TRBJ2-2, reads DAGVTQSPTHLIKTRGQQVTLRCSPISGHKSVSWYQQVLGQGPQFIFQYYEKEERGRGNFPDRFSARQFPNYSSELNVNALLLGDSALYLCASSSRVESFTGELFFGEGSRLTVL.

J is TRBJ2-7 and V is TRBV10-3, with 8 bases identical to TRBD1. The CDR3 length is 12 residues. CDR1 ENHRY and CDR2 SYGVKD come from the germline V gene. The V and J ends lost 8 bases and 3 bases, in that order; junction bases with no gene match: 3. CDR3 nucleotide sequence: TGTGCCATCCAAGACAGGGGCTACGAGCAGTACTTC. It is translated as CAIQDRGYEQYF.

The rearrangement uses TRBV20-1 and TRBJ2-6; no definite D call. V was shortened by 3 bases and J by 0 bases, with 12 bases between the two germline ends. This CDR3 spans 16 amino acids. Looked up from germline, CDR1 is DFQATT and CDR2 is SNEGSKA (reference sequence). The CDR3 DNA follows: TGCAGTGCTAGTGGGGTGGGTGGCTCTGGGGCCAACGTCCTGACTTTC. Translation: CSASGVGGSGANVLTF.

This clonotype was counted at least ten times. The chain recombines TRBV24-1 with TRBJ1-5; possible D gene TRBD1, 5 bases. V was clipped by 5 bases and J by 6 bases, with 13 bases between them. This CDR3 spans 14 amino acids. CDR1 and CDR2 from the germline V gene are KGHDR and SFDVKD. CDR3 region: CATSVGPGSQPQHF. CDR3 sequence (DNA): TGTGCCACCAGTGTGGGACCCGGATCTCAGCCCCAGCATTTT.

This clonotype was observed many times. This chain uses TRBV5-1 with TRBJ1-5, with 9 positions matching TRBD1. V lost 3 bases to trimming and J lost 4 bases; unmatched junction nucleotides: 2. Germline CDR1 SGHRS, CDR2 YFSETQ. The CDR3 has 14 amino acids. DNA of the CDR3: TGCGCCAGCAGCTCCGGGACAGGGAATCAGCCCCAGCATTTT. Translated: CASSSGTGNQPQHF.

The CDR3 bases are TGTGCCAGCAGCTTAGCCGGGACAAGTTATGACACTGAAGCTTTCTTT. Protein product: CASSLAGTSYDTEAFF. The J gene is TRBJ1-1, the V gene TRBV11-1; a weak D match, TRBD1 (6 bases). Germline CDR1 is SGHAT and CDR2 is FQDESV (reference sequence). Trimming took off 0 bases at V and 3 bases at J, with 14 bases between the two ends. The CDR3 contains 16 residues.

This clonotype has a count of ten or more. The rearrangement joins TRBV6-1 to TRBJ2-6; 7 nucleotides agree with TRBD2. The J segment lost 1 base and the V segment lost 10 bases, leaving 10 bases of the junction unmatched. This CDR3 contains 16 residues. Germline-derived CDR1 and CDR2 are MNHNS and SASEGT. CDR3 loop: CATADWGGSGANVLTF. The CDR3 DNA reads TGTGCCACTGCGGACTGGGGGGGATCTGGGGCCAACGTCCTGACTTTC.

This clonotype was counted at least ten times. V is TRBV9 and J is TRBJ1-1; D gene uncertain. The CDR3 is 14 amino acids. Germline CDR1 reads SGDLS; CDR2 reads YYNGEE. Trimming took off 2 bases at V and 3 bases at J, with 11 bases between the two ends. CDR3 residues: CASSVGREHTEAFF. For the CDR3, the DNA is TGTGCCAGCAGCGTGGGAAGAGAGCACACTGAAGCTTTCTTT.

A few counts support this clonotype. CDR3 protein: CASSTRRGQGGGTGELFF. The CDR3 region has the DNA TGTGCCAGCAGCACACGAAGAGGACAGGGAGGCGGCACCGGGGAGCTGTTTTTT. The chain uses TRBV11-1 and TRBJ2-2, with TRBD1 matching 8 bases. The germline V gene encodes CDR1 SGHAT and CDR2 FQDESV (reference sequence). J was trimmed by 4 bases and V by 5 bases; bases with no gene match: 15. The CDR3 runs 18 residues. The complete variable domain, with remaining parts taken from reference TRBV11-1 and TRBJ2-2, reads EAEVAQSPRYKITEKSQAVAFWCDPISGHATLYWYRQILGQGPELLVQFQDESVVDDSQLPKDRFSAERLKGVDSTLKIQPAELGDSAMYLCASSTRRGQGGGTGELFFGEGSRLTVL.

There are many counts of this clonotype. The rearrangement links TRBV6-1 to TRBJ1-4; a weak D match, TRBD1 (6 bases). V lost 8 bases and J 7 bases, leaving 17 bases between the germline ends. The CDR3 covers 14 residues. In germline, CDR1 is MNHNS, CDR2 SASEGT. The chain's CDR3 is CASHGGGTSEKLFF. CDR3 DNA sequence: TGTGCCAGCCACGGGGGGGGGACATCTGAAAAACTGTTTTTT.

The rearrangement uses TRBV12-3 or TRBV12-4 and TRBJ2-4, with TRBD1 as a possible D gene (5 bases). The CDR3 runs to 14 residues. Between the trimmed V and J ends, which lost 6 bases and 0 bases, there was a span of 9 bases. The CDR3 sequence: CASRPREAKNIQYF. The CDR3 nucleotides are TGTGCCAGCAGGCCCAGGGAAGCCAAAAACATTCAGTACTTC.

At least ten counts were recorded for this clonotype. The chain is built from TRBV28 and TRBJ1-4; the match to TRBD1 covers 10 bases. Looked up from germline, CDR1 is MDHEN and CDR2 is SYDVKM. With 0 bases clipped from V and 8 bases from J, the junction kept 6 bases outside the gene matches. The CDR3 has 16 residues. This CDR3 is CASSLWMTGGREKLFF. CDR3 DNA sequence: TGTGCCAGCAGTTTATGGATGACAGGGGGCCGGGAAAAACTGTTTTTT.

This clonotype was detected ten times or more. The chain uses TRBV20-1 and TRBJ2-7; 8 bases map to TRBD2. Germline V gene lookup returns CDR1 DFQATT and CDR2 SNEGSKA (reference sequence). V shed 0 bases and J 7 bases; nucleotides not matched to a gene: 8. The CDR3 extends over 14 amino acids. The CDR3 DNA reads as TGCAGTGCTAGAGATGGGCTAGCGGGTTATGAGCAGTACTTC. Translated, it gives CSARDGLAGYEQYF.

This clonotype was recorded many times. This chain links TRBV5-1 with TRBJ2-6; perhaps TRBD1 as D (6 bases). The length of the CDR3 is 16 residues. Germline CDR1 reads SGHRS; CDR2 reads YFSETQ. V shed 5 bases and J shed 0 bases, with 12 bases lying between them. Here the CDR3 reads CASRFTGSSGANVLTF. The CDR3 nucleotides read TGCGCCAGCAGATTCACAGGGTCCTCTGGGGCCAACGTCCTGACTTTC. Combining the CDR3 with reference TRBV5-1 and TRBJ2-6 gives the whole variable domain KAGVTQTPRYLIKTRGQQVTLSCSPISGHRSVSWYQQTPGQGLQFLFEYFSETQRNKGNFPGRFSGRQFSNSRSEMNVSTLELGDSALYLCASRFTGSSGANVLTFGAGSRLTVL.

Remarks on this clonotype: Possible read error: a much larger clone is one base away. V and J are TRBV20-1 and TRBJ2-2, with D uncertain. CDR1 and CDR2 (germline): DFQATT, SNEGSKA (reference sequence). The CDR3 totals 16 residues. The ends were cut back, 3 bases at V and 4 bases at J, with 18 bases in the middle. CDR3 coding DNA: TGCAGTGCTAGTGATCCGCGACGTCCGAGCACCGGGGAGCTGTTTTTT. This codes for CSASDPRRPSTGELFF.